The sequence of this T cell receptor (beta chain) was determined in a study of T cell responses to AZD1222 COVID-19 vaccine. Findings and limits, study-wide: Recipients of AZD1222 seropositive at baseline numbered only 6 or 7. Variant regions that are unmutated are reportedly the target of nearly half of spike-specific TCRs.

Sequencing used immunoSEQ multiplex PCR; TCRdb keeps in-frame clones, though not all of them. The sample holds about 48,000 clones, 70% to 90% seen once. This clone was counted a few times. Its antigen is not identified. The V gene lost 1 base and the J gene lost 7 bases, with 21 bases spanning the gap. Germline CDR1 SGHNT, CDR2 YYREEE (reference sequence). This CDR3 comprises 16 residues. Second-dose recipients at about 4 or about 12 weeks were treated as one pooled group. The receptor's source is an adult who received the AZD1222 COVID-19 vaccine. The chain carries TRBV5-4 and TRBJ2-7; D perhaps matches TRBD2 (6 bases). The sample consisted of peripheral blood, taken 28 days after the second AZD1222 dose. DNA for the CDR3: TGTGCCAGCAGCTTGTCCGCGGGGACCCCTGTGGGGGAGCAGTACTTC. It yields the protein CASSLSAGTPVGEQYF.